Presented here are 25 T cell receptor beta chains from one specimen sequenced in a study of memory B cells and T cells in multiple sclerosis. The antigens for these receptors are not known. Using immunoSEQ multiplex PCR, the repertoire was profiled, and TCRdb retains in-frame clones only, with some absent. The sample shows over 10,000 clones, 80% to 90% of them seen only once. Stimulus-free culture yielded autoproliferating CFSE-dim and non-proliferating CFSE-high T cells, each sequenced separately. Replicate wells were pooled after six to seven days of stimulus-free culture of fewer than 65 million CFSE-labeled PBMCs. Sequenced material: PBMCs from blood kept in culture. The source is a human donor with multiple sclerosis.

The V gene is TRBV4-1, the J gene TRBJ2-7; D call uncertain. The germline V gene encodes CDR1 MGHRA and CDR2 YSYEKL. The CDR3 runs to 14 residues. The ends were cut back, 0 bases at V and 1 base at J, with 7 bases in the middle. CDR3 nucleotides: TGCGCCAGCAGCCAAGATCGGCGATCCTACGAGCAGTACTTC. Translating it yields CASSQDRRSYEQYF.

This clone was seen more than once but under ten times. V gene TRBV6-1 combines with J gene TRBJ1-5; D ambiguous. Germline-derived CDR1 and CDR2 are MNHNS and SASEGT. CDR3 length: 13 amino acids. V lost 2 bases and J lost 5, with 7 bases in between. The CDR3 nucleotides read TGTGCCAGCAGTGAAAGTTTCGATCAGCCCCAGCATTTT. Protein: CASSESFDQPQHF.

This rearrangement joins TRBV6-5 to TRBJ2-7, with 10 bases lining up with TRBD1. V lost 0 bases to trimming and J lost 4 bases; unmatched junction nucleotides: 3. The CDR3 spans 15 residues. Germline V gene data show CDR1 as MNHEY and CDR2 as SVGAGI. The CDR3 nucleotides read TGTGCCAGCAGTTACTCACTGGACAGGGGGTACGAGCAGTACTTC. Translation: CASSYSLDRGYEQYF.

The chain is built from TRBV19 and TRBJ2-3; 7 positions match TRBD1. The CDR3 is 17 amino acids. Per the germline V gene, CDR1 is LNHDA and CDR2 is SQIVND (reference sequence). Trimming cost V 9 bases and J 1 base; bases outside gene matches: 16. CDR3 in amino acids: CASSDRKGLGGTDTQYF. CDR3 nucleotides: TGTGCCAGCTCGGACAGGAAGGGGTTAGGGGGCACAGATACGCAGTATTTT.

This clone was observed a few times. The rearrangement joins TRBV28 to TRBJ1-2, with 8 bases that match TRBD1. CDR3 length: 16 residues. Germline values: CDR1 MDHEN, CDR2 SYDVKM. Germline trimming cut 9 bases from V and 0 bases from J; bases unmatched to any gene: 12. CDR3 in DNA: TGTGCCAGTTCGACGACAGGGGAAGGGGCTAACTATGGCTACACCTTC. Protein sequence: CASSTTGEGANYGYTF.

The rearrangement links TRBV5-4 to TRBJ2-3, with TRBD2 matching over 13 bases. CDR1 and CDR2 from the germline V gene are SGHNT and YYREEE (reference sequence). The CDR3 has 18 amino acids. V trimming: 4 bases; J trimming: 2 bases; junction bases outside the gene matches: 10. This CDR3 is CASSTNPGLAGSTDTQYF. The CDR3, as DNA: TGTGCCAGCAGCACTAATCCGGGACTAGCGGGGTCCACAGATACGCAGTATTTT.

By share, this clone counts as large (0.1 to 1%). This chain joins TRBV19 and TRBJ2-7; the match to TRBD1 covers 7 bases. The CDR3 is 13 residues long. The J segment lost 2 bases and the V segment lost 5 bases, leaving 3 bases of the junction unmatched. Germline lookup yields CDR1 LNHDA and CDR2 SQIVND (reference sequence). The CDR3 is CASSEGATYEQYF. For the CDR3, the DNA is TGTGCCAGTAGTGAGGGGGCCACCTACGAGCAGTACTTC.

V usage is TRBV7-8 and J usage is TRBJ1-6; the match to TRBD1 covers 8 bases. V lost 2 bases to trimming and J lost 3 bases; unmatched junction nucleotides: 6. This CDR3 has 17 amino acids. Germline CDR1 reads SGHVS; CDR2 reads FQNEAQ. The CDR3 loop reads CASSLWEDRDYNSPLHF. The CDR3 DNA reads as TGTGCCAGCAGCTTATGGGAGGACAGGGACTATAATTCACCCCTCCACTTT.

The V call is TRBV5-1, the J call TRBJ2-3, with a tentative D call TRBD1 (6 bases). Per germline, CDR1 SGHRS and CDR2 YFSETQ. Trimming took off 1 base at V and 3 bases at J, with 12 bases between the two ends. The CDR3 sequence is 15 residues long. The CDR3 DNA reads TGCGCCAGCAGCTTGAGTTTACAGGGTACAGATACGCAGTATTTT. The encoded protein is CASSLSLQGTDTQYF.

The CDR3 is CASSSGSTQSFPYEQYF. The CDR3 DNA sequence: TGTGCCAGCAGTTCCGGGTCCACCCAGTCCTTTCCCTACGAGCAGTACTTC. This chain connects TRBV27 to TRBJ2-7; unclear D gene. Germline CDR1 MNHEY, CDR2 SMNVEV (reference sequence). This CDR3 is 17 amino acids long. V dropped 4 bases and J dropped 2 bases, with 21 bases sitting between them.

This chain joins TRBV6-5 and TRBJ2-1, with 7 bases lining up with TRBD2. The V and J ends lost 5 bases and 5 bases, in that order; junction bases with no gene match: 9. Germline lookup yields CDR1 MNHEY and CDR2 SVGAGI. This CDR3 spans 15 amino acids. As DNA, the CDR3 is TGTGCCAGCAGTCTGAGCGGGGTTTACGACAATGAGCAGTTCTTC. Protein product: CASSLSGVYDNEQFF.

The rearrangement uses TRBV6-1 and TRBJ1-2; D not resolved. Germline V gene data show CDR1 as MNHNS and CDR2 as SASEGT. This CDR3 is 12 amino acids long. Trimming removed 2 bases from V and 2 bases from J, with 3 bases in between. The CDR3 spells CASSEQNYGYTF. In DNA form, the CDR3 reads TGTGCCAGCAGTGAACAGAACTATGGCTACACCTTC.

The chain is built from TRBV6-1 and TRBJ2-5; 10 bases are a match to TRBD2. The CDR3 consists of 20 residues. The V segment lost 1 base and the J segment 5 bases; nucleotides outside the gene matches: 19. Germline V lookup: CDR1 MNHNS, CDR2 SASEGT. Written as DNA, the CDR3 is TGTGCCAGCAGTGAAGGTCGCAGCGGGAGGGGTGGGGCCCAGCGGGAGACCCAGTACTTC. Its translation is CASSEGRSGRGGAQRETQYF.

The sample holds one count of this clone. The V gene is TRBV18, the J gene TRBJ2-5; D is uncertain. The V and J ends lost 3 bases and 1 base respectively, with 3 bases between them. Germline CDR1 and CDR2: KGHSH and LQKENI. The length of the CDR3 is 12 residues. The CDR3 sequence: CASSPPQETQYF. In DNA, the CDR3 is TGTGCCAGCTCACCCCCCCAAGAGACCCAGTACTTC.

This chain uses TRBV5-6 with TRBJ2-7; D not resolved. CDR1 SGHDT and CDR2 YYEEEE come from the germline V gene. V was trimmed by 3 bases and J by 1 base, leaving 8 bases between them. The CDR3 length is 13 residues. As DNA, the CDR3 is TGTGCCAGCAGCTCGGTCCAGTCCTACGAGCAGTACTTC. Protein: CASSSVQSYEQYF.

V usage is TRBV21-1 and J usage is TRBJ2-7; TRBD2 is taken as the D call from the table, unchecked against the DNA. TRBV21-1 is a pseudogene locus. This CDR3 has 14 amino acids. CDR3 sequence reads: CASSPPGRTYEQYF. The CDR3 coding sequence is TGTGCCAGCAGTCCCCCGGGGAGGACCTACGAGCAGTACTTC.

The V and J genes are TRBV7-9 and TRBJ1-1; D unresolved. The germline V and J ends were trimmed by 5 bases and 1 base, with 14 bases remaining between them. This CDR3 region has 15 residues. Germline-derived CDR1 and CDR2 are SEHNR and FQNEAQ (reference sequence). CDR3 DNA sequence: TGTGCCAGCAGCGCCTGGACGGCGGCGAACACTGAAGCTTTCTTT. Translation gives CASSAWTAANTEAFF.

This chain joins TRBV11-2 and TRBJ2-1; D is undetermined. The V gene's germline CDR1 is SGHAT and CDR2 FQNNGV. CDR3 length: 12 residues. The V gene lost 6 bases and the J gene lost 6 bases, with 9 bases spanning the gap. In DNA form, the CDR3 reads TGTGCCAGCAGGCCAGTAGCCAATGAGCAGTTCTTC. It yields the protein CASRPVANEQFF.

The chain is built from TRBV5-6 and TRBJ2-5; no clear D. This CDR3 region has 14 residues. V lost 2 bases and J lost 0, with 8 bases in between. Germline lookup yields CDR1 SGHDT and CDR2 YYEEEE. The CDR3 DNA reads TGTGCCAGCAGCTTCGGACGGTACCAAGAGACCCAGTACTTC. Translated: CASSFGRYQETQYF.

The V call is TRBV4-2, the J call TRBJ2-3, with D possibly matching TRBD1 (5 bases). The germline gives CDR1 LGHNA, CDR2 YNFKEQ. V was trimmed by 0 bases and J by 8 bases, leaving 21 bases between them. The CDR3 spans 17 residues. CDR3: CASSQEAVVGQVGTQYF. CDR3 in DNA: TGTGCCAGCAGCCAAGAGGCGGTAGTGGGGCAGGTTGGTACGCAGTATTTT.

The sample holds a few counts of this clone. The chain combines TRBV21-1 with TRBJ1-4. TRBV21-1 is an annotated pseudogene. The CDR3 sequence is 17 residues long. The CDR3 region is CASSKGGSSETNEKLFF. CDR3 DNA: TGTGCCAGCAGCAAAGGTGGGTCCTCGGAGACTAATGAAAAACTGTTTTTT.

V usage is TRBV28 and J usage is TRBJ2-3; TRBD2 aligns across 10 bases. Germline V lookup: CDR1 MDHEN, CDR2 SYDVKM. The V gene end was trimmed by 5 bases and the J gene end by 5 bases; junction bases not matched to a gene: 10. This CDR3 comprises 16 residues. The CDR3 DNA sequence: TGTGCCAGCAGTGACCCTAGCGGGAGATTTGTAGATACGCAGTATTTT. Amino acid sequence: CASSDPSGRFVDTQYF.

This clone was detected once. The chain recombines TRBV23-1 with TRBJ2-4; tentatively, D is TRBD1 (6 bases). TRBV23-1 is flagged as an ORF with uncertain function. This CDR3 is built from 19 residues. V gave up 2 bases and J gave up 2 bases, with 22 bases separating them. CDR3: CASSQPKPGHTGPKNIQYF. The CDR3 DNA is TGCGCCAGCAGTCAACCTAAACCGGGACACACGGGGCCCAAAAACATTCAGTACTTC.

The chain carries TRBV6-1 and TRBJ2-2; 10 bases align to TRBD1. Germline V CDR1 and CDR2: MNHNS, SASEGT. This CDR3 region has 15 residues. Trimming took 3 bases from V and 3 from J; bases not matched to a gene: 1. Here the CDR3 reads CASSDGTGDTGELFF. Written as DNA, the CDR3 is TGTGCCAGCAGTGACGGGACAGGGGACACCGGGGAGCTGTTTTTT.

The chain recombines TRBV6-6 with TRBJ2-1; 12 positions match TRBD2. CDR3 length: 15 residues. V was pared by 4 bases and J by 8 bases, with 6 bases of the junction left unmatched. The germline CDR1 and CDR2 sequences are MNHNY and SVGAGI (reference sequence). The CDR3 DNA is TGTGCCAGCAGTTTAGAACCTAGCGGGAGGGATGAGCAGTTCTTC. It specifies CASSLEPSGRDEQFF.